This entry lists 25 T cell receptor beta chains sequenced from one sample in a study of T cell responses to AZD1222 COVID-19 vaccine. Assay: immunoSEQ multiplex PCR; the TCRdb copy retains only in-frame clones and omits some. The data contain 120,000 or so clones, 70% to 90% of them seen just once; the ten biggest clones take up approximately 1.5%. Sequencing used peripheral blood, obtained on day 0 of AZD1222 vaccination. Receptors were obtained from an adult in good health.

The genes are TRBV10-3 and TRBJ2-3; unclear D gene. This CDR3 comprises 12 residues. V lost 6 bases, J lost 5 bases, and 9 bases lay in between. Germline assignment: CDR1 ENHRY and CDR2 SYGVKD. CDR3 sequence (DNA): TGTGCCATCAGCATGGACGAAGATACGCAGTATTTT. It codes for CAISMDEDTQYF.

The chain is built from TRBV6-4 and TRBJ2-7; TRBD2 might be the D (5 bases). Trimming stripped 2 bases from V and 2 bases from J, with 13 bases between. The CDR3 consists of 15 residues. In germline, CDR1 is MRHNA, CDR2 SNTAGT. The CDR3 loop reads CASSDEPSHPYEQYF. Written as DNA, the CDR3 is TGTGCCAGCAGTGACGAACCTAGCCATCCCTACGAGCAGTACTTC.

The table lists this clone with a count of one. The chain couples TRBV7-6 to TRBJ2-7; D remains ambiguous. This CDR3 region has 13 residues. Between the trimmed V and J ends, which lost 2 bases and 4 bases, there was a span of 9 bases. The germline V gene has CDR1 SGHVS and CDR2 FNYEAQ. Here the CDR3 reads CASSLWRGYEQYF. The CDR3 region has the DNA TGTGCCAGCAGCTTATGGAGAGGTTACGAGCAGTACTTC. Full variable domain (outside the CDR3, taken from reference TRBV7-6 and TRBJ2-7): GAGVSQSPRYKVTKRGQDVALRCDPISGHVSLYWYRQALGQGPEFLTYFNYEAQQDKSGLPNDRFSAERPEGSISTLTIQRTEQRDSAMYRCASSLWRGYEQYFGPGTRLTVT.

The rearrangement joins TRBV19 to TRBJ2-7, with 10 bases aligning to TRBD1. Looked up from germline, CDR1 is LNHDA and CDR2 is SQIVND (reference sequence). The CDR3 sequence is 15 residues long. With 1 base clipped from V and 4 bases from J, the junction kept 4 bases outside the gene matches. CDR3 sequence reads: CASSIGQGAAYEQYF. The CDR3 DNA reads as TGTGCCAGTAGTATAGGACAGGGGGCGGCTTACGAGCAGTACTTC.

This clone showed up just once. The chain joins TRBV9 to TRBJ2-7; weak D call: TRBD1 (5 bases). With 0 bases removed from V and 6 bases from J, the gap between germline ends came to 16 bases. The CDR3 runs to 15 residues. CDR1 and CDR2 (germline): SGDLS, YYNGEE. CDR3 in amino acids: CASSVAGRDRREQYF. DNA of the CDR3: TGTGCCAGCAGCGTAGCAGGCAGGGATCGTCGCGAGCAGTACTTC.

V and J are TRBV5-4 and TRBJ2-2; tentatively, D is TRBD1 (6 bases). Between the trimmed V and J ends, which lost 4 bases and 3 bases, there was a span of 10 bases. CDR1 and CDR2 from the germline V gene are SGHNT and YYREEE (reference sequence). The CDR3 consists of 14 residues. The CDR3 protein is CASSVTGYTGELFF. The CDR3 region has the DNA TGTGCCAGCAGCGTTACAGGGTACACCGGGGAGCTGTTTTTT.

The DNA of the CDR3 is TGCGCCAGCAGCTTGAGATCCGGTGGGGGTGGCTACACCTTC. It is translated as CASSLRSGGGGYTF. This chain links TRBV5-1 with TRBJ1-2; the D gene is possibly TRBD1 (5 bases). Trimming shortened V by 1 base and J by 7 bases, and 14 bases separated the two germline ends. The CDR3 totals 14 residues. The germline V gene encodes CDR1 SGHRS and CDR2 YFSETQ.

The chain employs TRBV14 and TRBJ2-7; maybe TRBD2 (6 bases). The CDR3 contains 15 residues. Germline assignment: CDR1 SGHDN and CDR2 FVKESK. Trimming shortened V by 4 bases and J by 3 bases, and 16 bases separated the two germline ends. DNA of the CDR3: TGTGCCAGCAGCCGGTATGTCGGGGGATACTACGAGCAGTACTTC. This codes for CASSRYVGGYYEQYF.

The chain carries TRBV4-1 and TRBJ1-1, with TRBD1 as a possible D gene (6 bases). CDR1 MGHRA and CDR2 YSYEKL come from the germline V gene. V dropped 2 bases and J dropped 3 bases, with 25 bases sitting between them. This CDR3 is 19 amino acids long. The CDR3 reads CASSQPIGGGRARHTEAFF. As DNA, the CDR3 is TGCGCCAGCAGCCAACCCATAGGGGGGGGTCGGGCCCGACACACTGAAGCTTTCTTT.

The chain has TRBV24-1 and TRBJ2-5; 9 bases map to TRBD2. The CDR3 has 17 residues. Trimming removed 1 base from V and 2 bases from J; junction bases left unmatched: 7. CDR1 and CDR2 from the germline V gene are KGHDR and SFDVKD. The CDR3 sequence is CATSDFKAGGWQETQYF. As DNA, the CDR3 is TGTGCCACCAGTGATTTTAAGGCGGGAGGGTGGCAAGAGACCCAGTACTTC.

This clone was seen only once. The gene calls are TRBV5-5 and TRBJ1-3; D gene unclear. V was clipped by 4 bases and J by 4 bases, with 12 bases between them. The CDR3 consists of 14 residues. Looked up from germline, CDR1 is SGHKS and CDR2 is YYEKEE (reference sequence). The CDR3 nucleotides are TGTGCCAGCAGCCCCCCGTCAGCCGGAAACACCATATATTTT. Residues: CASSPPSAGNTIYF.

The rearrangement uses TRBV19 and TRBJ1-5, with D possibly being TRBD1 (5 bases). The germline V and J ends were trimmed by 8 bases and 2 bases, with 25 bases remaining between them. The CDR3 spans 18 residues. Germline values: CDR1 LNHDA, CDR2 SQIVND (reference sequence). Here the CDR3 reads CASRAGGKGFDGNQPQHF. The CDR3 region has the DNA TGTGCCAGTCGAGCGGGGGGTAAGGGTTTTGATGGCAATCAGCCCCAGCATTTT.

This sequence joins TRBV27 and TRBJ1-5, with D perhaps TRBD1 (5 bases). Germline lookup yields CDR1 MNHEY and CDR2 SMNVEV (reference sequence). The CDR3 loop spans 16 amino acids. The V end was cut by 2 bases, the J end by 0 bases, with 11 bases between. Here the CDR3 reads CASSLQGTLSNQPQHF. CDR3 DNA: TGTGCCAGCAGTTTACAGGGTACCCTTAGCAATCAGCCCCAGCATTTT.

In this sample, this clone turned up once. The chain links TRBV5-6 to TRBJ1-3, with a tentative D call TRBD1 (6 bases). The V end lost 3 bases, the J end lost 2 bases, and 12 bases lay between the germline ends. The CDR3 totals 15 residues. Germline V lookup: CDR1 SGHDT, CDR2 YYEEEE. Here the CDR3 reads CASSYNTGTGNTIYF. CDR3 DNA: TGTGCCAGCAGCTATAACACAGGGACTGGAAACACCATATATTTT. Full variable domain (rest looked up from reference TRBV5-6 and TRBJ1-3): DAGVTQSPTHLIKTRGQQVTLRCSPKSGHDTVSWYQQALGQGPQFIFQYYEEEERQRGNFPDRFSGHQFPNYSSELNVNALLLGDSALYLCASSYNTGTGNTIYFGEGSWLTVV.

The chain couples TRBV5-1 to TRBJ2-7; possibly TRBD1 or TRBD2 for D (5 bases each). The germline V gene has CDR1 SGHRS and CDR2 YFSETQ. V was pared by 0 bases and J by 6 bases, with 16 bases between. The length of the CDR3 is 15 residues. In DNA, the CDR3 is TGCGCCAGCAGCTTGGGGGACCCCAAAACTGGCGAGCAGTACTTC. Translated, it gives CASSLGDPKTGEQYF.

This clone appeared a few times. V is TRBV27 and J is TRBJ1-3; no definite D call. The CDR3 has 14 amino acids. The germline CDR1 and CDR2 sequences are MNHEY and SMNVEV (reference sequence). V was clipped by 2 bases and J by 7 bases, with 12 bases between them. This CDR3 is CASSLRPSGNTIYF. DNA for the CDR3: TGTGCCAGCAGTTTACGGCCCAGCGGGAACACCATATATTTT.

The chain's CDR3 is CASGVSSLLGNEQFF. The CDR3 DNA sequence: TGTGCCAGCGGGGTATCTAGCCTCTTAGGAAATGAGCAGTTCTTC. The V gene is TRBV27, the J gene TRBJ2-1; tentative D call: TRBD2 (5 bases). CDR1 and CDR2 from the germline V gene are MNHEY and SMNVEV (reference sequence). Trimming pared 8 bases from V and 7 bases from J, leaving 21 bases between. The CDR3 totals 15 residues.

The CDR3 here is CASSQGRAVSYEQYF. CDR3 DNA: TGCGCCAGCAGCCAAGGGCGGGCTGTTTCCTACGAGCAGTACTTC. J is TRBJ2-7 and V is TRBV4-1; tentative D call: TRBD2 (5 bases). V was clipped by 1 base and J by 1 base, with 11 bases between them. The CDR3 extends over 15 amino acids. Per germline, CDR1 MGHRA and CDR2 YSYEKL.

The rearrangement uses TRBV27 and TRBJ1-6, with D unresolved. The CDR3 extends over 19 amino acids. V lost 3 bases and J lost 0, with 18 bases in between. Germline V lookup: CDR1 MNHEY, CDR2 SMNVEV (reference sequence). CDR3 protein: CASSFRKSSSRSYNSPLHF. The CDR3 DNA reads TGTGCCAGCAGTTTTAGGAAATCTTCAAGTCGCTCCTATAATTCACCCCTCCACTTT.

CDR3 amino acids: CASSDPLSYSGRAPDTQYF. As DNA, the CDR3 is TGTGCCAGCAGTGACCCGTTGTCCTATAGCGGGAGGGCCCCAGATACGCAGTATTTT. The V call is TRBV6-4, the J call TRBJ2-3; the match to TRBD2 covers 11 bases. There are 19 residues in the CDR3. V gave up 2 bases and J gave up 4 bases; unmatched junction bases: 14. Germline CDR1 is MRHNA and CDR2 is SNTAGT.

The chain links TRBV9 to TRBJ2-7, with D unclear. CDR1 and CDR2 from the germline V gene are SGDLS and YYNGEE. The length of the CDR3 is 15 residues. Trimming stripped 0 bases from V and 1 base from J, with 11 bases between. The CDR3 is CASSVDSFGSYEQYF. The CDR3 coding sequence is TGTGCCAGCAGCGTAGATAGCTTCGGGTCCTACGAGCAGTACTTC.

The V gene is TRBV5-4, the J gene TRBJ1-1, with 8 bases matching TRBD1. The CDR3 covers 13 residues. The germline gives CDR1 SGHNT, CDR2 YYREEE (reference sequence). Trimming removed 4 bases from V and 11 bases from J; junction bases left unmatched: 10. Here the CDR3 DNA reads TGTGCCAGCAGCGGAAACAGGACAGGGCGGGCTTTCTTT. The encoded protein is CASSGNRTGRAFF. The full variable domain, its missing parts supplied by reference TRBV5-4 and TRBJ1-1, is ETGVTQSPTHLIKTRGQQVTLRCSSQSGHNTVSWYQQALGQGPQFIFQYYREEENGRGNFPPRFSGLQFPNYSSELNVNALELDDSALYLCASSGNRTGRAFFGQGTRLTVV.

V usage is TRBV7-2 and J usage is TRBJ2-3; 8 nucleotides align to TRBD2. The CDR3 is made up of 15 amino acids. Germline CDR1 reads SGHTA; CDR2 reads FQGNSA. J was trimmed by 3 bases and V by 5 bases; bases with no gene match: 7. The CDR3 loop reads CASSPALAGTDTQYF. CDR3 DNA sequence: TGTGCCAGCAGCCCCGCGTTAGCGGGGACAGATACGCAGTATTTT.

The count of this clone is one. The chain uses TRBV2 and TRBJ1-1, with D unresolved. V was cut by 6 bases and J by 2 bases, with 19 bases left in between. Per germline, CDR1 SNHLY and CDR2 FYNNEI. The CDR3 sequence is 16 residues long. CDR3 nucleotide sequence: TGTGCCAGCAGGGGGTCGAGAGCCACGGGAAACACTGAAGCTTTCTTT. It codes for CASRGSRATGNTEAFF.

CDR3 DNA: TGTGCCAGCAGTCGGGGACTAGGAGCCCCTTCACTAGACGCGCAGTATTTT. Translating it yields CASSRGLGAPSLDAQYF. The V and J genes are TRBV6-6 and TRBJ2-3, with TRBD2 matching over 8 bases. The CDR3 is 17 amino acids. From germline, CDR1 is MNHNY and CDR2 SVGAGI (reference sequence). V was clipped by 5 bases and J by 10 bases; unmatched bases: 20.